Sequencing of this T cell receptor beta chain was carried out in a study of Ad26.COV2.S vaccination and SARS-CoV-2 variants. Background on the study: Enrolled in COV1001, the donor was in the Ad26.COV2.S trial arm, which received the vaccine.

V lost 3 bases, J lost 4 bases, and 4 bases stayed unmatched. This CDR3 has 15 amino acids. Germline V gene sequence: CDR1 LNHDA, CDR2 SQIVND (reference sequence). Assay: immunoSEQ multiplex PCR; the TCRdb copy retains only in-frame clones and omits some. The table records 300,000 to 400,000 clones, around 90% of them present only once. Indicated treatment: about 20 received Ad26.COV2.S at low or high dose, single or two shots; 5 received placebo; per-sample allocation not given. Sampling took place 63 days after the first vaccine or placebo injection. This TCR derives from a person between 18 and 65 years old who received the Ad26.COV2.S COVID-19 vaccine or a placebo. This specimen consisted of peripheral blood, obtained in a trial of Ad26.COV2.S vaccine versus placebo. The chain combines TRBV19 with TRBJ1-2; 11 bases align to TRBD1. CDR3 region: CASSIRTGGAYGYTF. The CDR3, as DNA: TGTGCCAGTAGTATCCGGACAGGGGGCGCCTATGGCTACACCTTC.